One sample yielded the 9 T cell receptor beta chains listed below, sequenced in a study of regulatory T cells in long-lasting Graves disease. Sequencing libraries for TCR beta were prepared with iRepertoire HTBI primers and Arm-PCR of CDR3 regions. TCRdb redid the calling of the multiplex PCR reads with MiXCR, one entry per CDR3 protein. The sample has around 400,000 distinct CDR3 sequences, about 15% seen once; the top ten hold over 7%. Time point in this sample: newly diagnosed GD, antithyroid drugs for less than 3 months. Making the TCR library involved RNA that had been extracted from PBMCs. The same data also contributed to another study, on T cells in Graves' hyperthyroidism and ophthalmopathy.

Sample: peripheral blood mononuclear cells (PBMCs), taken at new diagnosis, from a patient treated with antithyroid drugs. These receptors were taken from a woman aged 40 to 50 with Graves disease.

J is TRBJ1-2 and V is TRBV12-3 or TRBV12-4; D gene unclear. The CDR3 sequence is 13 residues long. Trimming pared 1 base from V and 3 bases from J, leaving 6 bases between. CDR3 residues: CASSLVGYYGYTF. The CDR3, as DNA: TGTGCCAGCAGTTTAGTGGGGTACTATGGCTACACCTTC.

The chain couples TRBV20-1 to TRBJ2-5; 7 bases agree with TRBD2. This CDR3 is built from 13 residues. With V trimmed by 5 bases and J by 2 bases, 5 bases remained unmatched. In germline, CDR1 is DFQATT, CDR2 SNEGSKA (reference sequence). The CDR3: CSAQSGTQETQYF. CDR3 coding DNA: TGCAGTGCTCAGAGCGGGACTCAAGAGACCCAGTACTTC.

This clonotype appeared a few times. The chain is built from TRBV4-2 and TRBJ1-4; a possible D gene is TRBD1 (5 bases). The V gene's germline CDR1 is LGHNA and CDR2 YNFKEQ. The CDR3 is made up of 17 amino acids. Trimming stripped 0 bases from V and 1 base from J, with 12 bases between. This chain's CDR3 is CASSQDGGGVTNEKLFF. The DNA for the CDR3 is TGTGCCAGCAGCCAAGATGGGGGAGGGGTAACTAATGAAAAACTGTTTTTT.

This clonotype showed up just a few times. The genes are TRBV5-4 and TRBJ2-1; 9 bases map to TRBD2. CDR3 length: 16 residues. Per the germline V gene, CDR1 is SGHNT and CDR2 is YYREEE (reference sequence). The J segment lost 6 bases and the V segment lost 4 bases, leaving 11 bases of the junction unmatched. The CDR3 here is CASSGGSLAGTNEQFF. The DNA of the CDR3 is TGTGCCAGCAGCGGAGGGAGCCTAGCGGGGACCAATGAGCAGTTCTTC.

In its sample, this clonotype was seen a few times. The genes are TRBV20-1 and TRBJ2-7, with D possibly matching TRBD2 (5 bases). Per germline, CDR1 DFQATT and CDR2 SNEGSKA (reference sequence). Trimming left V 1 base short and J 4 bases short, with 17 bases between. The CDR3 extends over 15 amino acids. CDR3 sequence (DNA): TGCAGTGCTAGAGCCGCGGATTCGAGACTATACGAGCAGTACTTC. Translating it yields CSARAADSRLYEQYF.

The chain carries TRBV29-1 and TRBJ2-3, with 9 bases that match TRBD1. V trimming: 3 bases; J trimming: 3 bases; junction bases outside the gene matches: 19. Germline CDR1 and CDR2: SQVTM and ANQGSEA. The CDR3 is 19 amino acids. This CDR3 reads CSVDEWGTGPSIGTDTQYF. In nucleotides, the CDR3 is TGCAGCGTTGACGAGTGGGGGACAGGGCCCTCTATCGGGACAGATACGCAGTATTTT.

This clonotype was seen at least ten times. The chain carries TRBV5-4 and TRBJ2-1; D could derive from TRBD1 or TRBD2 (5 bases each). The V and J ends lost 5 bases and 5 bases respectively, with 14 bases between them. The CDR3 is 14 amino acids. CDR1 and CDR2 from the germline V gene are SGHNT and YYREEE (reference sequence). The CDR3 here is CASSLWGNNNEQFF. CDR3 bases: TGTGCCAGCAGTTTGTGGGGGAATAACAATGAGCAGTTCTTC.

This clonotype was counted many times. V is TRBV30 and J is TRBJ1-2, with D possibly being TRBD1 (5 bases). In germline, CDR1 is GTSNPN, CDR2 SVGIG (reference sequence). V lost 5 bases, J lost 8 bases, and 12 bases lay in between. CDR3 length: 11 amino acids. Written as DNA, the CDR3 is TGTGCCTGGGGTCCAGGGCTAGGCTACACCTTC. Its translation is CAWGPGLGYTF.

This clonotype was detected many times. The chain couples TRBV6-1 to TRBJ2-7, with TRBD2 as a possible D gene (6 bases). Looked up from germline, CDR1 is MNHNS and CDR2 is SASEGT. CDR3 size: 10 residues. V was cut by 7 bases and J by 12 bases, with 13 bases left in between. The CDR3 coding sequence is TGTGCCAGCAACGAGAGGGACTGGTACTTC. Encoded protein: CASNERDWYF.